The 24 T cell receptor beta chains listed next were all sequenced from one sample in a study of early T cells in non-severe SARS-CoV-2 infection. TCRdb processed the 5' RACE reads anew with MiXCR; each CDR3 protein has one entry. The data show approximately 97,000 distinct CDR3 sequences, 9.5% to 11% seen once. The input for sequencing was whole blood, taken at baseline. The receptors originated from an adult who was a healthcare worker with PCR-confirmed SARS-CoV-2 infection or an uninfected control (not recorded which).

V usage is TRBV19 and J usage is TRBJ2-1, with 7 bases matching TRBD2. The length of the CDR3 is 16 residues. Per germline, CDR1 LNHDA and CDR2 SQIVND (reference sequence). The V gene end was trimmed by 2 bases and the J gene end by 0 bases; junction bases not matched to a gene: 4. The CDR3 DNA sequence: TGTGCCAGTAGTATAATTGGCGGGAGCTCCTACAATGAGCAGTTCTTC. It codes for CASSIIGGSSYNEQFF.

This clonotype was seen more than once but under ten times. This chain joins TRBV9 and TRBJ2-5, with 9 bases identical to TRBD1. The CDR3 covers 15 residues. CDR1 SGDLS and CDR2 YYNGEE come from the germline V gene. V was clipped by 2 bases and J by 2 bases; unmatched bases: 4. The DNA for the CDR3 is TGTGCCAGCAGCGTCAGCGGGACAGGGCAAGAGACCCAGTACTTC. Translation gives CASSVSGTGQETQYF.

This clonotype appeared many times. The chain combines TRBV20-1 with TRBJ1-2; maybe TRBD1 (5 bases). CDR1 is DFQATT, CDR2 SNEGSKA, per germline (reference sequence). The CDR3 length is 12 residues. CDR3 sequence reads: CSGGSGDYGYTF. The CDR3 coding sequence is TGCAGCGGGGGTAGCGGGGACTATGGCTACACCTTC.

This rearrangement joins TRBV2 to TRBJ2-2; 7 bases map to TRBD1. After removal of 2 bases from V and 4 bases from J, the junction contained 4 bases not matched to a gene. The CDR3 has 15 residues. Germline V CDR1 and CDR2: SNHLY, FYNNEI. In DNA form, the CDR3 reads TGTGCCAGCAGTGAAACAGGGGCAATCACCGGGGAGCTGTTTTTT. This translates into CASSETGAITGELFF.

This clonotype was counted only a few times. This sequence joins TRBV5-1 and TRBJ2-3, with 8 bases lining up with TRBD2. This CDR3 contains 14 residues. Losses at the gene ends were 4 bases for V and 0 bases for J; bases not matched to a gene: 1. The germline CDR1 and CDR2 sequences are SGHRS and YFSETQ. This CDR3 is CASSQRGSTDTQYF. CDR3 coding DNA: TGCGCCAGCAGCCAGCGGGGGAGCACAGATACGCAGTATTTT.

In this sample, this clonotype turned up many times. The gene calls are TRBV10-3 and TRBJ2-5; D gene uncertain. The V gene lost 6 bases and the J gene lost 0 bases, with 11 bases spanning the gap. Germline loops: CDR1 ENHRY, CDR2 SYGVKD. This CDR3 is built from 14 residues. CDR3 sequence: CAISATEDQETQYF. The CDR3 nucleotides are TGTGCCATCAGCGCGACGGAAGACCAAGAGACCCAGTACTTC.

This chain joins TRBV7-2 and TRBJ2-3, with TRBD2 identical over 14 bases. The CDR3 is made up of 17 amino acids. Germline V gene sequence: CDR1 SGHTA, CDR2 FQGNSA. The trim removed 3 bases at V and 4 bases at J, leaving 6 bases unmatched. The CDR3: CASSLGTSGRSADTQYF. The CDR3 DNA reads as TGTGCCAGCAGCTTGGGGACTAGCGGGAGAAGCGCAGATACGCAGTATTTT.

This clonotype occurred a few times. This sequence joins TRBV21-1 and TRBJ2-7; the table's D call TRBD1 went unverified against the DNA. TRBV21-1 is deemed a pseudogene. The length of the CDR3 is 16 residues. DNA of the CDR3: TGTGCCAGCAGCTCAAGACCGGGCTCATCGGGCTACGAGCAGTACTTC. Protein sequence: CASSSRPGSSGYEQYF.

This clonotype was counted only a few times. This sequence joins TRBV10-3 and TRBJ2-2; D is unresolved. Germline lookup yields CDR1 ENHRY and CDR2 SYGVKD. V lost 1 base, J lost 2 bases, and 8 bases lay in between. The CDR3 runs to 15 residues. The CDR3 bases are TGTGCCATCAGTGAGTATGGCAGCAACACCGGGGAGCTGTTTTTT. Translating gives CAISEYGSNTGELFF.

The chain couples TRBV6-6 to TRBJ2-3, with D unclear. The CDR3 has 15 residues. V was pared by 5 bases and J by 0 bases, with 12 bases between. Germline V lookup: CDR1 MNHNY, CDR2 SVGAGI (reference sequence). CDR3 region: CASSQDNPSTDTQYF. The CDR3 DNA sequence: TGTGCCAGCAGTCAAGACAACCCGAGCACAGATACGCAGTATTTT.

The chain couples TRBV20-1 to TRBJ2-2; 11 positions agree with TRBD2. The CDR3 loop spans 17 amino acids. Trimming took 5 bases from V and 3 from J; bases not matched to a gene: 11. CDR1 and CDR2 (germline): DFQATT, SNEGSKA (reference sequence). This CDR3 reads CSAPMSSGRADTGELFF. The DNA of the CDR3 is TGCAGTGCTCCTATGAGTAGCGGGAGGGCCGACACCGGGGAGCTGTTTTTT.

This clonotype has a count of ten or more. The J gene is TRBJ2-3, the V gene TRBV5-1; 10 positions agree with TRBD1. With V trimmed by 0 bases and J by 5 bases, 6 bases remained unmatched. The CDR3 is made up of 16 amino acids. Germline V gene sequence: CDR1 SGHRS, CDR2 YFSETQ. CDR3 residues: CASSLVGTGVGDTQYF. The CDR3 nucleotides are TGCGCCAGCAGCTTGGTCGGGACAGGGGTTGGAGATACGCAGTATTTT.

The chain uses TRBV7-7 and TRBJ2-2; D remains ambiguous. The germline V and J ends were trimmed by 2 bases and 7 bases, with 11 bases remaining between them. The CDR3 covers 14 residues. CDR1 is SSHAT and CDR2 is FNYEAQ in the germline V gene (reference sequence). CDR3 amino acids: CASSLSRSGGELFF. CDR3 bases: TGTGCCAGCAGCTTATCCAGGTCGGGCGGGGAGCTGTTTTTT.

The rearrangement joins TRBV3-1 to TRBJ1-6; D unclear. V lost 1 base, J lost 10 bases, and 11 bases lay in between. This CDR3 region has 14 residues. Germline lookup yields CDR1 LGHDT and CDR2 YNNKEL (reference sequence). The CDR3 region has the DNA TGTGCCAGCAGCCAAGGGGCTACTTGGTCACCCCTCCACTTT. Translating it yields CASSQGATWSPLHF.

The chain joins TRBV20-1 to TRBJ2-7; TRBD1 agrees at 9 bases. This CDR3 comprises 13 residues. Germline V lookup: CDR1 DFQATT, CDR2 SNEGSKA (reference sequence). CDR3 in amino acids: CSGTGWASYEQYF. Written as DNA, the CDR3 is TGCAGCGGGACAGGGTGGGCATCCTACGAGCAGTACTTC.

This clonotype came up a few times. CDR3 sequence: CASTPGTSGKADTQYF. The CDR3, as DNA: TGTGCCAGCACCCCTGGGACTAGCGGTAAGGCAGATACGCAGTATTTT. V and J are TRBV2 and TRBJ2-3; 11 positions match TRBD2. CDR1 and CDR2 from the germline V gene are SNHLY and FYNNEI. There are 16 residues in the CDR3. Trimming cost V 7 bases and J 4 bases; bases outside gene matches: 10.

This clonotype appeared a few times. The rearrangement joins TRBV27 to TRBJ1-2; TRBD1 is a possible D gene (6 bases). The CDR3 loop spans 16 amino acids. The germline gives CDR1 MNHEY, CDR2 SMNVEV (reference sequence). Trimming removed 2 bases from V and 3 bases from J, with 16 bases in between. In nucleotides, the CDR3 is TGTGCCAGCAGTTTACGTGGCGGTGCAGGGGACTATGGCTACACCTTC. The encoded protein is CASSLRGGAGDYGYTF.

This clonotype has more than one count but fewer than ten. The CDR3 is CASNEGAAGMNTEAFF. The CDR3 DNA is TGTGCCAGCAACGAGGGCGCGGCAGGGATGAACACTGAAGCTTTCTTT. The V call is TRBV9, the J call TRBJ1-1; D is perhaps TRBD1 (5 bases). The germline gives CDR1 SGDLS, CDR2 YYNGEE. CDR3 size: 16 residues. Deletions cut 6 bases from V and 0 bases from J, with 18 bases between.

The chain couples TRBV19 to TRBJ2-5, with D perhaps matching TRBD1 (6 bases). Germline-derived CDR1 and CDR2 are LNHDA and SQIVND (reference sequence). Trimming took 7 bases from V and 2 from J, leaving 14 bases between them. The CDR3 is 14 residues long. The CDR3 loop reads CASKVEDRQETQYF. CDR3 sequence (DNA): TGTGCCAGTAAGGTGGAGGACAGACAAGAGACCCAGTACTTC. Filled out from reference TRBV19 and TRBJ2-5, the complete variable domain reads DGGITQSPKYLFRKEGQNVTLSCEQNLNHDAMYWYRQDPGQGLRLIYYSQIVNDFQKGDIAEGYSVSREKKESFPLTVTSAQKNPTAFYLCASKVEDRQETQYFGPGTRLLVL.

The chain is built from TRBV7-9 and TRBJ2-3, with TRBD2 identical over 8 bases. The trim removed 2 bases at V and 3 bases at J, leaving 7 bases unmatched. The CDR3 length is 16 residues. Germline CDR1 reads SEHNR; CDR2 reads FQNEAQ (reference sequence). CDR3 in DNA: TGTGCCAGCAGCTTATGGACGGGAGGGTTAACAGATACGCAGTATTTT. This codes for CASSLWTGGLTDTQYF.

In its sample, this clonotype was seen a few times. V gene TRBV20-1 combines with J gene TRBJ2-3; 9 bases align to TRBD2. This CDR3 has 18 residues. Germline CDR1 and CDR2: DFQATT and SNEGSKA (reference sequence). V shed 3 bases, J shed 2 bases, and the junction held 15 bases outside the gene matches. Written as DNA, the CDR3 is TGCAGTGCTAGTGCGGTAGCGGGGGCCCCATCACCCACAGATACGCAGTATTTT. The encoded protein is CSASAVAGAPSPTDTQYF.

This clonotype was observed at least ten times. V usage is TRBV6-2 or TRBV6-3 and J usage is TRBJ1-5, with D perhaps matching TRBD1 (5 bases). The CDR3 totals 20 residues. Trimming took 0 bases from V and 0 from J, leaving 21 bases between them. Germline-derived CDR1 and CDR2 are MNHEY and SVGEGT. The CDR3 region has the DNA TGTGCCAGCAGTTACTCGAAATACCCGGGGGAAAAGGATAGCAATCAGCCCCAGCATTTT. Its translation: CASSYSKYPGEKDSNQPQHF.

There are many counts of this clonotype. V usage is TRBV6-6 and J usage is TRBJ2-3, with D unclear. This CDR3 region has 17 residues. V lost 3 bases to trimming and J lost 3 bases, with 19 bases between them. Germline V lookup: CDR1 MNHNY, CDR2 SVGAGI (reference sequence). CDR3 residues: CASSYTPAIRATDTQYF. The DNA for the CDR3 is TGTGCCAGCAGTTATACCCCCGCCATAAGAGCGACAGATACGCAGTATTTT.

This clonotype was detected only a few times. The chain uses TRBV7-2 and TRBJ1-5; 7 bases line up with TRBD1. The CDR3 length is 18 residues. V was clipped by 1 base and J by 0 bases; unmatched bases: 9. CDR1 and CDR2 from the germline V gene are SGHTA and FQGNSA. DNA for the CDR3: TGTGCCAGCAGCTTAGTCGCCGGGACAGAGACTAGCAATCAGCCCCAGCATTTT. It encodes CASSLVAGTETSNQPQHF.